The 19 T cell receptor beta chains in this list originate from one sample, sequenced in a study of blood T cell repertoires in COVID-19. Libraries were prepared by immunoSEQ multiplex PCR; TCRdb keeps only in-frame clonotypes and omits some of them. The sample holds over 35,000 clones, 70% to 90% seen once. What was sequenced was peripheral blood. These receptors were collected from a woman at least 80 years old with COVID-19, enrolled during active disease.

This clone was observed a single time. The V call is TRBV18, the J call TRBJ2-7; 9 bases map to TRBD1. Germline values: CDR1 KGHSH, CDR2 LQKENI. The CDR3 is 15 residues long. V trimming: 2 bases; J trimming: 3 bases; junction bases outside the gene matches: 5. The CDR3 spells CASSPGTGPDYEQYF. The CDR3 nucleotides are TGTGCCAGCTCACCAGGGACAGGGCCTGACTACGAGCAGTACTTC. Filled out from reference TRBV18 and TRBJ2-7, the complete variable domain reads NAGVMQNPRHLVRRRGQEARLRCSPMKGHSHVYWYRQLPEEGLKFMVYLQKENIIDESGMPKERFSAEFPKEGPSILRIQQVVRGDSAAYFCASSPGTGPDYEQYFGPGTRLTVT.

Here the CDR3 reads CASGSRVNTEAFF. Here the CDR3 DNA reads TGTGCTAGTGGTTCGAGGGTAAACACTGAAGCTTTCTTT. V usage is TRBV12-5 and J usage is TRBJ1-1, with D unresolved. CDR3 size: 13 residues. Germline V gene data show CDR1 as LGHNT and CDR2 as FRNRAP. Trimming pared 4 bases from V and 2 bases from J, leaving 8 bases between.

The CDR3 spells CASSLSRSGGGNTEAFF. The CDR3 DNA reads TGTGCCAGCAGCTTGTCTCGAAGCGGGGGGGGGAACACTGAAGCTTTCTTT. The V call is TRBV11-2, the J call TRBJ1-1, with D perhaps matching TRBD1 (5 bases). Germline V CDR1 and CDR2: SGHAT, FQNNGV. This CDR3 is 17 amino acids long. The germline V and J ends were trimmed by 3 bases and 1 base, with 18 bases remaining between them.

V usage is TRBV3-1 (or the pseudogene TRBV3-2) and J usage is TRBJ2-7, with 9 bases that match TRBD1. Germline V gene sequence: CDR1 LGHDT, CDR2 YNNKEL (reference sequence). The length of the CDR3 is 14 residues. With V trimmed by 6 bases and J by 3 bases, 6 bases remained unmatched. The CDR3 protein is CASRRTGESYEQYF. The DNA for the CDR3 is TGTGCCAGCAGGAGGACAGGGGAAAGCTACGAGCAGTACTTC.

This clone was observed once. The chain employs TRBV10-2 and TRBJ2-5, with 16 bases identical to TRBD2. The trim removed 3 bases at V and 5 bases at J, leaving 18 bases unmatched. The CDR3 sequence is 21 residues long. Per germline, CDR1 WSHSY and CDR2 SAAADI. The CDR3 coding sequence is TGCGCCAGCAGTGATGTACTTCCCGGGACTAGCGGGAGGGGTGACCGGGAGACCCAGTACTTC. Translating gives CASSDVLPGTSGRGDRETQYF.

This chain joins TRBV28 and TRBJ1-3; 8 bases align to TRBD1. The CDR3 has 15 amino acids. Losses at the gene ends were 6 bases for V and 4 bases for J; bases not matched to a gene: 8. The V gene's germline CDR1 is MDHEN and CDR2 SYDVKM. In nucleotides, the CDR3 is TGTGCCAGCAGGCCCCAGGGGGCTGGGGGAAACACCATATATTTT. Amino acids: CASRPQGAGGNTIYF.

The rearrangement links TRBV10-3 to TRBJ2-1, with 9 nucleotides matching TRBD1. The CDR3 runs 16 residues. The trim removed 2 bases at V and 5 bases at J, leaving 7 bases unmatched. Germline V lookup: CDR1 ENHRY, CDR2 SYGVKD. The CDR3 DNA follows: TGTGCCATCAGTGAGGGGACAGGGAATTTTAACAATGAGCAGTTCTTC. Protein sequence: CAISEGTGNFNNEQFF.

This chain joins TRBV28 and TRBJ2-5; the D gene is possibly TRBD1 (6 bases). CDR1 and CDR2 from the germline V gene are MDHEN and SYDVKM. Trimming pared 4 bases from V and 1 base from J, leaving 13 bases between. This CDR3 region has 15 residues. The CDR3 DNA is TGTGCCAGCAGTTCTCGAGGACAGACCCAAGAGACCCAGTACTTC. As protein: CASSSRGQTQETQYF.

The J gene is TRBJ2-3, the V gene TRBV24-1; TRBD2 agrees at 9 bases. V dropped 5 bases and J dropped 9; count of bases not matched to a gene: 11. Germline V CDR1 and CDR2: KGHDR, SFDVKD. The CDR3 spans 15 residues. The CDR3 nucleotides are TGTGCCACCAGTGTAACGCGGGAGGGCCCAGTAACGCAGTATTTT. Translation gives CATSVTREGPVTQYF.

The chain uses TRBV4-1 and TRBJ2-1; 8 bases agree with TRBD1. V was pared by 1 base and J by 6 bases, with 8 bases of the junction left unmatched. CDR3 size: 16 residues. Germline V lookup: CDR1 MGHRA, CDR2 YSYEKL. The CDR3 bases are TGCGCCAGCAGCCAAGGATATCAGGGGGCGCGCAATGAGCAGTTCTTC. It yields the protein CASSQGYQGARNEQFF.

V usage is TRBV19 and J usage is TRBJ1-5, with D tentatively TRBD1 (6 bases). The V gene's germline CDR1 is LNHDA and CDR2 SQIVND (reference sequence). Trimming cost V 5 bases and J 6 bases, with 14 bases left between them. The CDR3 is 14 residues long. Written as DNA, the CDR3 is TGTGCCAGTAGTCAAACAGGGAACGGTCAGCCCCAGCATTTT. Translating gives CASSQTGNGQPQHF.

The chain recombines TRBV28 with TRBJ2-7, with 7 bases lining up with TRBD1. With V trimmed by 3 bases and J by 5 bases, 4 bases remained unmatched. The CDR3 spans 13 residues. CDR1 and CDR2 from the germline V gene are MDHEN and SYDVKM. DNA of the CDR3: TGTGCCAGCAGTTTTCAGGGGGTCCACGAGCAGTACTTC. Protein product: CASSFQGVHEQYF. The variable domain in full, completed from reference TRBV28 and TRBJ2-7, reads DVKVTQSSRYLVKRTGEKVFLECVQDMDHENMFWYRQDPGLGLRLIYFSYDVKMKEKGDIPEGYSVSREKKERFSLILESASTNQTSMYLCASSFQGVHEQYFGPGTRLTVT.

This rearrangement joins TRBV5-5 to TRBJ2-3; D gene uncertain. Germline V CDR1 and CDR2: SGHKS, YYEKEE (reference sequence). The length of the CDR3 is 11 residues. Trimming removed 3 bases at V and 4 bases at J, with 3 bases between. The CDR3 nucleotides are TGTGCCAGCAGCTCATCAGATACGCAGTATTTT. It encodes CASSSSDTQYF.

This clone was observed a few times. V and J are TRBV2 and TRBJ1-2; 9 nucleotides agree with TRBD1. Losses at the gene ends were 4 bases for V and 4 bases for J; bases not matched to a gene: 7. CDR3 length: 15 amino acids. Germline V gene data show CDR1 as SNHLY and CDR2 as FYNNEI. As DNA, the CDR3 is TGTGCCAGCAGTGGCACGGGACAGGGTGCCTATGGCTACACCTTC. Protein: CASSGTGQGAYGYTF.

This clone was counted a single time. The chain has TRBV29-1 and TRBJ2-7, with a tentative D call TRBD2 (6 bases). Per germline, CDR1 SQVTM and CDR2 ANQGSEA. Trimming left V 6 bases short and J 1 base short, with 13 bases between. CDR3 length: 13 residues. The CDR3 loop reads CSVGSRQSYEQYF. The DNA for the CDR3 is TGCAGCGTCGGGAGCAGGCAATCCTACGAGCAGTACTTC.

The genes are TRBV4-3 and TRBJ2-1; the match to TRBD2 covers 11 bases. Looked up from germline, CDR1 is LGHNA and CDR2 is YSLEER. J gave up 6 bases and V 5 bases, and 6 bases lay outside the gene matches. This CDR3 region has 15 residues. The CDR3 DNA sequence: TGCGCCAGCAGCAAGCTAGCGGGAGGACCCAATGAGCAGTTCTTC. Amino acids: CASSKLAGGPNEQFF.

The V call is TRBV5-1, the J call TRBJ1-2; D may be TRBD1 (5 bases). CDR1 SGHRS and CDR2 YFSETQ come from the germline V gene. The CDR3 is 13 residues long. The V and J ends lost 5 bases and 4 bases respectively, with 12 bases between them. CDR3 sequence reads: CASSPNQGYGYTF. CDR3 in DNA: TGCGCCAGCAGTCCAAATCAGGGCTATGGCTACACCTTC.

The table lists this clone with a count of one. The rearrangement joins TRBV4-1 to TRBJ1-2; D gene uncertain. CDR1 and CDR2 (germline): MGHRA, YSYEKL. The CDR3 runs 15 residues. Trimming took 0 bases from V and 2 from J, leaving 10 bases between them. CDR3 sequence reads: CASSQDGAQNYGYTF. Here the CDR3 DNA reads TGCGCCAGCAGCCAAGATGGTGCACAGAACTATGGCTACACCTTC.

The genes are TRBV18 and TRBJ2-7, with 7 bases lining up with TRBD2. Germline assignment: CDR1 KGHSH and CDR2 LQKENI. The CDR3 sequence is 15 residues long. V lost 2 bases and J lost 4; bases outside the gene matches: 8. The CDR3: CASSPTGGKGYEQYF. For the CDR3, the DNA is TGTGCCAGCTCACCAACGGGAGGAAAAGGATACGAGCAGTACTTC.